This T cell receptor (beta chain) was captured in a study of blood T cells in healthy people across ages. Together with a sample-barcoded 5' primer, a J-beta primer mix was included in a second PCR lasting about 7 to 12 cycles. CDR3-containing paired-end reads numbering at least 2.5 million came from each sample. TCRdb ran MiXCR on the 5' RACE reads and lists one entry per CDR3 protein. Of fewer than 1,200,000 distinct CDR3 sequences in the sample, less than 25% were seen once. The draw of peripheral blood yielded around 9.6 milliliters from each donor. Isolation yielded PBMCs, at least 7 million per sample, in every case. The V gene's germline CDR1 is LNHDA and CDR2 SQIVND (reference sequence). The V gene end was trimmed by 9 bases and the J gene end by 5 bases; junction bases not matched to a gene: 13. This CDR3 is 15 amino acids long. These data were also reused for a study on T cells of mothers and their children. Turning to that study: Donation was provided by three healthy Caucasian mothers along with their six children.

The chain links TRBV19 to TRBJ2-3, with 8 bases that match TRBD2. This receptor was identified in a girl aged 2 to 10 in good health. Specimen: blood. The CDR3 bases are TGTGCCAGCCGTCTCTCCGGGACTAGACTAGATACGCAGTATTTT. It yields the protein CASRLSGTRLDTQYF. Based on the CDR3 plus reference TRBV19 and TRBJ2-3, the full variable domain is DGGITQSPKYLFRKEGQNVTLSCEQNLNHDAMYWYRQDPGQGLRLIYYSQIVNDFQKGDIAEGYSVSREKKESFPLTVTSAQKNPTAFYLCASRLSGTRLDTQYFGPGTRLTVL.